This TCR beta chain was found in a study of blood T cells in healthy people across ages. Trimming removed 4 bases from V and 0 bases from J, with 12 bases in between. This CDR3 region has 16 residues. Germline V gene lookup returns CDR1 MGHRA and CDR2 YSYEKL. Study-wide results and limits: There was a strong correlation between TCR beta diversity and naive T cell percentage.

This clonotype was counted between two and nine times. Its antigen is undetermined. Then a second PCR, running roughly 7 to 11 cycles, was carried out with a sample-barcoded 5' primer and a J-beta primer mix. TCRdb redid the calling of the 5' RACE reads with MiXCR, one entry per CDR3 protein. The sample shows 1 million to 1.2 million distinct CDR3 sequences, 35% to 45% of them seen only once. Sequenced: blood. The source of this sequence is a man aged 18 to 29 in good health. The chain recombines TRBV4-1 with TRBJ2-2; TRBD1 might be the D (5 bases). This chain's CDR3 is CASSPRETANTGELFF. CDR3 nucleotide sequence: TGCGCCAGCAGCCCGAGAGAGACAGCGAACACCGGGGAGCTGTTTTTT.